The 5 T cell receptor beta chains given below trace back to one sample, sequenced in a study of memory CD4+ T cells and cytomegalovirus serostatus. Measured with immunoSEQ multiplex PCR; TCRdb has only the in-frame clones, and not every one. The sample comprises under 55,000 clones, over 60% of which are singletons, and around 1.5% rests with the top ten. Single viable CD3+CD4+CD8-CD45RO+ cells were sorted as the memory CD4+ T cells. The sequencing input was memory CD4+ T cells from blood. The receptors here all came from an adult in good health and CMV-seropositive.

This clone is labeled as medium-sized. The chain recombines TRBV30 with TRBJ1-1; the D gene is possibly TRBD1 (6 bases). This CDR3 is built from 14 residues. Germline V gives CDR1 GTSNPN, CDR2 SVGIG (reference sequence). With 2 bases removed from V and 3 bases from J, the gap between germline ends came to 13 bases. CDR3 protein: CAWSPGRGYTEAFF. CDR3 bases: TGTGCCTGGAGTCCCGGCAGGGGATACACTGAAGCTTTCTTT.

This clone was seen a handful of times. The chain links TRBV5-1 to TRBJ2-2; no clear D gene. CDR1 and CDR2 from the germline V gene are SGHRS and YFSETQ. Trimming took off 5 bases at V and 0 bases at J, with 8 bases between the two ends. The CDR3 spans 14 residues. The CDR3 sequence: CASRYTSNTGELFF. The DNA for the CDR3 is TGCGCCAGCAGATACACATCGAACACCGGGGAGCTGTTTTTT. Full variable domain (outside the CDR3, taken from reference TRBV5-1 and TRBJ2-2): KAGVTQTPRYLIKTRGQQVTLSCSPISGHRSVSWYQQTPGQGLQFLFEYFSETQRNKGNFPGRFSGRQFSNSRSEMNVSTLELGDSALYLCASRYTSNTGELFFGEGSRLTVL.

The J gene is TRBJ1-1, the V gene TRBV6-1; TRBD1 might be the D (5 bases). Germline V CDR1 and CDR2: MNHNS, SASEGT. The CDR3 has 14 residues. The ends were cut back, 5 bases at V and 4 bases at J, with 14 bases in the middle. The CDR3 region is CASSQLQGSTEAFF. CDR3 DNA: TGTGCCAGCAGTCAACTTCAGGGTTCCACTGAAGCTTTCTTT.

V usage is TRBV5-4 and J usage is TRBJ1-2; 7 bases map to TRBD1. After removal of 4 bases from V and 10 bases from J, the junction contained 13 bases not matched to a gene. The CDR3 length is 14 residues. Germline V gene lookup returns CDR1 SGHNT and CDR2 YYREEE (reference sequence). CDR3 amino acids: CASSREGAKYYYTF. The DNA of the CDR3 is TGTGCCAGCAGCAGGGAGGGGGCGAAGTATTACTACACCTTC.

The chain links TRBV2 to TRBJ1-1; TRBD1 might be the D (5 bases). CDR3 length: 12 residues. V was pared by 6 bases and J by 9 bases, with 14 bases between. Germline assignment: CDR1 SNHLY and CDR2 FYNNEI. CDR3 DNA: TGTGCCAGCAGGGGGGACGCGCAAAAAGCTTTCTTT. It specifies CASRGDAQKAFF.